The 9 T cell receptor beta chains reported below all come from one sample, sequenced in a study of T cell repertoires in cytomegalovirus infection. One entry per CDR3 protein results from TCRdb running MiXCR on the reads. The sample contains about 490,000 distinct CDR3 sequences, about 11% of which appear only once. Specimen: PBMCs. The receptors derive from a human donor in good health (CMV status not recorded). Some clones in this sample may be carry-over from other donors' samples.

This clonotype was observed a handful of times. V and J are TRBV9 and TRBJ1-5; D is unresolved. CDR3 size: 14 residues. Deletions cut 4 bases from V and 1 base from J, with 9 bases between. Germline assignment: CDR1 SGDLS and CDR2 YYNGEE. In nucleotides, the CDR3 is TGTGCCAGCAGCCCCGGCCCAAGCAATCAGCCCCAGCATTTT. It codes for CASSPGPSNQPQHF.

This clonotype was detected only a few times. This sequence joins TRBV3-1 and TRBJ2-1; 7 positions match TRBD2. This CDR3 has 14 amino acids. J lost 6 bases, V lost 4 bases, and 6 bases had no gene match. Germline V gives CDR1 LGHDT, CDR2 YNNKEL (reference sequence). As DNA, the CDR3 is TGTGCCAGCAGCCGCGGGACTACGAGCAATGAGCAGTTCTTC. It yields the protein CASSRGTTSNEQFF.

The rearrangement uses TRBV20-1 and TRBJ2-7, with 8 bases aligning to TRBD1. The V and J ends lost 6 bases and 1 base, in that order; junction bases with no gene match: 5. This CDR3 has 13 residues. Germline V lookup: CDR1 DFQATT, CDR2 SNEGSKA (reference sequence). CDR3 in DNA: TGCAGTGCCCCGGGACAGGCATCCTACGAGCAGTACTTC. Amino acids: CSAPGQASYEQYF.

This clonotype has a count of ten or more. The J gene is TRBJ2-2, the V gene TRBV20-1; TRBD1 matches 9 bases. Germline trimming cut 6 bases from V and 5 bases from J; bases unmatched to any gene: 4. CDR3 length: 13 amino acids. CDR1 is DFQATT, CDR2 SNEGSKA, per germline (reference sequence). CDR3 protein: CSAPDRGTGELFF. The CDR3 DNA sequence: TGCAGTGCACCGGACAGGGGAACCGGGGAGCTGTTTTTT.

This clonotype has a handful of counts. The chain carries TRBV29-1 and TRBJ2-3; unclear D gene. Germline CDR1 and CDR2: SQVTM and ANQGSEA. V gave up 0 bases and J gave up 4 bases, with 17 bases separating them. The CDR3 consists of 16 residues. DNA for the CDR3: TGCAGCGTTGAAGATCTGGTAGCCGGGCCCCCAGATACGCAGTATTTT. This codes for CSVEDLVAGPPDTQYF.

This chain connects TRBV20-1 to TRBJ1-2, with 9 bases identical to TRBD1. The CDR3 is 15 residues long. V was pared by 3 bases and J by 7 bases, with 12 bases of the junction left unmatched. CDR1 is DFQATT and CDR2 is SNEGSKA in the germline V gene (reference sequence). The DNA for the CDR3 is TGCAGTGCTAGTGCTACAGGGGGCACATCTGGTGGCTACACCTTC. As protein: CSASATGGTSGGYTF.

Many counts were recorded for this clonotype. The chain couples TRBV11-1 to TRBJ1-1; unclear D gene. The CDR3 totals 13 residues. In germline, CDR1 is SGHAT, CDR2 FQDESV (reference sequence). V lost 7 bases and J 0 bases, leaving 9 bases between the germline ends. The CDR3 is CASTGNMNTEAFF. CDR3 DNA: TGTGCCAGCACTGGGAACATGAACACTGAAGCTTTCTTT.

This clonotype was observed a few times. The J gene is TRBJ2-3, the V gene TRBV29-1, with 9 bases aligning to TRBD1. Germline V lookup: CDR1 SQVTM, CDR2 ANQGSEA. V lost 6 bases, J lost 5 bases, and 6 bases stayed unmatched. The CDR3 is made up of 13 amino acids. CDR3 sequence reads: CSVQTGGGDTQYF. CDR3 in DNA: TGCAGCGTCCAGACAGGGGGAGGAGATACGCAGTATTTT.

Turning to this clonotype: This may come from a read error, since a much larger clone is one base off. The chain links TRBV19 to TRBJ2-2; D is unresolved. CDR1 is LNHDA and CDR2 is SQIVND in the germline V gene (reference sequence). CDR3 length equals 16 residues. CDR3 protein: CAGSPLRQPNTGELFF. CDR3 coding DNA: TGTGCCGGTAGTCCCCTGAGGCAGCCGAACACCGGGGAGCTGTTTTTT.